This TCR beta chain was sequenced in a study of glioma-infiltrating T cells. The iRepertoire nested amplicon-rescue multiplex PCR amplified TCR alpha and beta CDR3s from RNA. Input was about 85-450 ng of tissue mRNA or PBMC total RNA. TCRdb itself ran the multiplex PCR reads through MiXCR, one entry per CDR3 protein. Of under 200,000 distinct CDR3 sequences listed, more than 35% were seen once; the top ten hold under 6.5%. Trimming took 2 bases from V and 6 from J; bases not matched to a gene: 10. This CDR3 has 15 residues. Germline V gene sequence: CDR1 SGHAT, CDR2 FQNNGV. This clonotype was seen more than once but under ten times.

This TCR derives from a human donor with low-grade glioma or glioblastoma, undergoing nonglioma brain surgery, or in good health (not recorded which). The rearrangement uses TRBV11-2 and TRBJ2-7, with TRBD2 matching 7 bases. Sequenced sample: glioma tissue, nonneoplastic brain tissue, or PBMCs (not recorded which). The CDR3 sequence: CASSLWSSGMGEQYF. The CDR3 region has the DNA TGTGCCAGCAGCTTATGGTCTAGCGGTATGGGCGAGCAGTACTTC.